This record looks at one T cell receptor beta chain sequence and its context. The CDR3 consists of 16 residues. The V and J ends lost 1 base and 5 bases, in that order; junction bases with no gene match: 6. CDR1 is KGHSH, CDR2 LQKENI, per germline. Libraries were prepared by immunoSEQ multiplex PCR; TCRdb keeps only in-frame clonotypes and omits some of them. The table has approximately 740,000 clones, around 72% seen once. These data belong to a study of shared clonotypes between healthy human individuals. The V call is TRBV18, the J call TRBJ2-3, with 10 bases identical to TRBD1. The TCR sequence derives from a woman aged 25 to 39 in good health. Sample: memory CD4+ T cells sorted from blood. Subset meaning: CD45RA-negative fraction. CDR3 sequence: CASSPRQGAREDTQYF. Here the CDR3 DNA reads TGTGCCAGCTCACCACGACAGGGGGCGCGAGAAGATACGCAGTATTTT.